This T cell receptor (beta chain) was observed in a study of identical twins. This clonotype was detected only a few times. Healthy Caucasians provided all donations. The CDR3 is 16 residues long. V lost 1 base and J 2 bases, leaving 15 bases between the germline ends. Germline lookup yields CDR1 DFQATT and CDR2 SNEGSKA (reference sequence). TCRdb itself ran the 5' RACE reads through MiXCR, one entry per CDR3 protein. The sample shows some 500,000 distinct CDR3 sequences, roughly a fifth of them seen only once. The sample also formed part of further work on T cells expressing NK-cell markers.

This sequence originates from a woman under 30 in good health. The rearrangement uses TRBV20-1 and TRBJ2-1, with D tentatively TRBD1 or TRBD2 (5 bases each). Sequenced material: CD4+ T cells sorted from blood. The CDR3 spells CSARGTGRSTYNEQFF. In DNA form, the CDR3 reads TGCAGTGCTAGAGGCACGGGACGTAGCACCTACAATGAGCAGTTCTTC.